This TCR beta chain was obtained from a study of blood T cell repertoires in COVID-19. Study processing details: Estimation of nucleated cell counts was performed using reference gene primer amplification. This table comes from immunoSEQ multiplex PCR, and its TCRdb copy is limited to in-frame clones, with some not included. Clone size and V and J calls were adopted from that table, with D and trimming inferred from the DNA. The sample comprises 170,000 or so clones, 88% of which are singletons, and around 9.5% rests with the top ten. Two consecutive negative NP/OP PCR tests, clearance, or resolved symptoms defined Cohort 3 recovery. This clone was detected once. Germline CDR1 is MDHEN and CDR2 is SYDVKM. The CDR3 is 15 amino acids. Trimming pared 5 bases from V and 2 bases from J, leaving 16 bases between.

This receptor was identified in a woman between 18 and 30 years old who had recovered from COVID-19. V usage is TRBV28 and J usage is TRBJ2-7; D is uncertain. Material: PBMCs or T cells enriched from blood (not recorded which). The CDR3 here is CASSPYYQPPYEQYF. CDR3 nucleotides: TGTGCCAGCAGTCCCTACTACCAGCCACCCTACGAGCAGTACTTC.